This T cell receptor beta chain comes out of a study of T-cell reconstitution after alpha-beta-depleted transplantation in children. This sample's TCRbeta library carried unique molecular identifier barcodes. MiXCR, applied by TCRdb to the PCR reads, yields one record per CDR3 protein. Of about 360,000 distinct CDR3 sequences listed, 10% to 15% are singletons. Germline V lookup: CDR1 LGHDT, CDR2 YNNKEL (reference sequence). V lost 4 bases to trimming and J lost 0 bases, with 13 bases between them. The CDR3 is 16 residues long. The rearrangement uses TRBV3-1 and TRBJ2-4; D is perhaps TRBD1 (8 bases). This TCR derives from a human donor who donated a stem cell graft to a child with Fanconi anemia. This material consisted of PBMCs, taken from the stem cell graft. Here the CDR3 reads CASSLTGGVAKNIQYF. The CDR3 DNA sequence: TGTGCCAGCAGCCTCACAGGGGGGGTAGCCAAAAACATTCAGTACTTC. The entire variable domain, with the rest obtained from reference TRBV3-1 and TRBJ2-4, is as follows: DTAVSQTPKYLVTQMGNDKSIKCEQNLGHDTMYWYKQDSKKFLKIMFSYNNKELIINETVPNRFSPKSPDKAHLNLHINSLELGDSAVYFCASSLTGGVAKNIQYFGAGTRLSVL.